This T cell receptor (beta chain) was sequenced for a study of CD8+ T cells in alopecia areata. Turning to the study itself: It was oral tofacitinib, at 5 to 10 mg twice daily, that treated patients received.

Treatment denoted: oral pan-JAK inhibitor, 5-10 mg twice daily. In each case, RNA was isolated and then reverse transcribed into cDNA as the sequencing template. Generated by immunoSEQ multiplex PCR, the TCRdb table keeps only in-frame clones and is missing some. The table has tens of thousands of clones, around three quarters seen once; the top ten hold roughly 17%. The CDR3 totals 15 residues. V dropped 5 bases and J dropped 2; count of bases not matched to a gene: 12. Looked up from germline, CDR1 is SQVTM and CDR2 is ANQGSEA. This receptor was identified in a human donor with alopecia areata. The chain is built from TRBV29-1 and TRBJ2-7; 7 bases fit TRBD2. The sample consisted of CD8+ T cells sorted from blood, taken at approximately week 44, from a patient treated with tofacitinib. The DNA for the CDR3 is TGCAGCGTTAGGGGAGGGTCTAGCTCTCCCTACGAGCAGTACTTC. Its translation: CSVRGGSSSPYEQYF.